This passage covers 19 T cell receptor beta chains from one sample sequenced in a study of Graves' ophthalmopathy and Graves' hyperthyroidism. RNA transcripts were the source from which TCR beta CDR3 regions were amplified. HTBI-primed RT-PCR formed the first round, and a multiplex PCR formed the second. MiXCR was run by TCRdb on the multiplex PCR reads, yielding one entry per CDR3 protein. The sample lists roughly 350,000 distinct CDR3 sequences, about a sixth seen once, with 2.4% in the top ten. The sequenced material came from peripheral blood. All receptors come from an adult woman with stable Graves' hyperthyroidism.

The chain carries TRBV10-2 and TRBJ2-7; D is perhaps TRBD1 or TRBD2 (6 bases each). The CDR3 spans 14 residues. V was trimmed by 6 bases and J by 6 bases, leaving 18 bases between them. CDR1 and CDR2 (germline): WSHSY, SAAADI. The CDR3 DNA follows: TGCGCCAGCAGGCGCCGGAGGGGGGAGCGCGAGCAGTACTTC. Its protein is CASRRRRGEREQYF.

This clonotype showed up many times. The chain uses TRBV6-5 and TRBJ2-7; 11 bases fit TRBD1. Germline CDR1 MNHEY, CDR2 SVGAGI. The CDR3 runs 13 residues. V shed 7 bases and J 4 bases; nucleotides not matched to a gene: 3. The CDR3 nucleotides read TGTGCCAGCATCGGACAGGGGGCTTACGAGCAGTACTTC. Residues: CASIGQGAYEQYF.

This clonotype was observed many times. This chain joins TRBV27 and TRBJ1-5; a possible D gene is TRBD1 (5 bases). The CDR3 extends over 17 amino acids. The V end lost 5 bases, the J end lost 7 bases, and 24 bases lay between the germline ends. Germline lookup yields CDR1 MNHEY and CDR2 SMNVEV (reference sequence). The CDR3 is CASSPSAPGQGRQPQHF. The CDR3 DNA reads TGTGCCAGCAGTCCGAGCGCCCCCGGGCAGGGTAGGCAGCCCCAGCATTTT.

V usage is TRBV28 and J usage is TRBJ1-2; D perhaps matches TRBD1 (5 bases). Germline V gene data show CDR1 as MDHEN and CDR2 as SYDVKM. The V end was cut by 5 bases, the J end by 8 bases, with 18 bases between. This CDR3 has 14 residues. CDR3: CASSPGPPGKGYTF. In nucleotides, the CDR3 is TGTGCCAGCAGTCCTGGGCCACCAGGGAAAGGCTACACCTTC.

This clonotype was counted many times. The chain is built from TRBV7-9 and TRBJ1-2, with D unresolved. V shed 11 bases and J shed 8 bases, with 9 bases lying between them. The length of the CDR3 is 9 residues. Germline V gene sequence: CDR1 SEHNR, CDR2 FQNEAQ (reference sequence). CDR3 nucleotide sequence: TGTGCCGGCGGAGTGGGCTACACCTTC. Its protein is CAGGVGYTF. The full variable domain, in which reference TRBV7-9 and TRBJ1-2 provide the parts outside the CDR3, is DTGVSQNPRHKITKRGQNVTFRCDPISEHNRLYWYRQTLGQGPEFLTYFQNEAQLEKSRLLSDRFSAERPKGSFSTLEIQRTEQGDSAMYLCAGGVGYTFGSGTRLTVV.

This rearrangement joins TRBV5-1 to TRBJ2-3, with TRBD2 identical over 8 bases. The CDR3 loop spans 14 amino acids. The germline V gene encodes CDR1 SGHRS and CDR2 YFSETQ. J gave up 6 bases and V 3 bases, and 6 bases lay outside the gene matches. In DNA form, the CDR3 reads TGCGCCAGCAGCTCTTTAGCGGGGACCGATACGCAGTATTTT. Translating it yields CASSSLAGTDTQYF.

There are a few counts of this clonotype. The rearrangement uses TRBV24-1 and TRBJ2-4; D call uncertain. Looked up from germline, CDR1 is KGHDR and CDR2 is SFDVKD. The CDR3 covers 13 residues. Trimming removed 8 bases from V and 0 bases from J, with 7 bases in between. The CDR3 DNA follows: TGTGCCACCAAGTGGGAAGCCAAAAACATTCAGTACTTC. Protein: CATKWEAKNIQYF.

This clonotype was found many times. The chain couples TRBV2 to TRBJ1-5, with D possibly TRBD1 on 6 matching bases. Germline V CDR1 and CDR2: SNHLY, FYNNEI. V lost 1 base, J lost 2 bases, and 15 bases lay in between. The CDR3 spans 17 residues. The CDR3 DNA follows: TGTGCCAGCAGTGAAGTGGGGGCAAGCATTGGCAATCAGCCCCAGCATTTT. Protein: CASSEVGASIGNQPQHF.

This clonotype was seen ten or more times. The gene calls are TRBV2 and TRBJ2-7; D may be TRBD1 or TRBD2 (6 bases each). Germline V CDR1 and CDR2: SNHLY, FYNNEI. The CDR3 sequence is 15 residues long. Trimming took 7 bases from V and 2 from J, leaving 18 bases between them. The CDR3 DNA follows: TGTGCCAGCATGATTGAACTGCGGGACACCTACGAGCAGTACTTC. The encoded protein is CASMIELRDTYEQYF.

This clonotype was counted ten times or more. This chain joins TRBV28 and TRBJ2-7; no reliable D call. The V end was cut by 8 bases, the J end by 0 bases, with 11 bases between. Per the germline V gene, CDR1 is MDHEN and CDR2 is SYDVKM. The CDR3 contains 13 residues. The CDR3 sequence: CASCTGSSYEQYF. CDR3 nucleotides: TGTGCCAGCTGCACGGGTTCCTCCTACGAGCAGTACTTC.

Ten or more counts support this clonotype. The chain combines TRBV29-1 with TRBJ1-1; D remains ambiguous. CDR3 length: 11 amino acids. V lost 7 bases to trimming and J lost 2 bases, with 8 bases between them. Germline values: CDR1 SQVTM, CDR2 ANQGSEA. The CDR3 sequence is CSGKRNTEAFF. DNA of the CDR3: TGCAGCGGCAAAAGAAACACTGAAGCTTTCTTT.

This clonotype was seen ten or more times. The rearrangement uses TRBV6-5 and TRBJ1-2; D might be TRBD1 (5 bases). The V gene's germline CDR1 is MNHEY and CDR2 SVGAGI. This CDR3 region has 14 residues. V lost 8 bases to trimming and J lost 4 bases, with 17 bases between them. The CDR3: CASSMAGPSYGYTF. CDR3 nucleotides: TGTGCCAGCTCCATGGCAGGGCCTTCCTATGGCTACACCTTC.

V usage is TRBV20-1 and J usage is TRBJ2-7, with 9 bases that match TRBD1. The V and J ends lost 3 bases and 4 bases, in that order; junction bases with no gene match: 7. This CDR3 region has 14 residues. Germline CDR1 is DFQATT and CDR2 is SNEGSKA (reference sequence). CDR3 bases: TGCAGTGCTAGGAAGACAGGGGGTTTGTACGAGCAGTACTTC. Its protein is CSARKTGGLYEQYF.

The chain carries TRBV2 and TRBJ2-7; TRBD1 aligns across 8 bases. The CDR3 contains 14 residues. Germline CDR1 reads SNHLY; CDR2 reads FYNNEI. Losses at the gene ends were 4 bases for V and 6 bases for J; bases not matched to a gene: 8. Here the CDR3 DNA reads TGTGCCAGCAGTGCTGGGTGGACAGGGAGCGAGCAGTACTTC. This gives the protein CASSAGWTGSEQYF.

This clonotype was counted a single time. The gene calls are TRBV12-3 or TRBV12-4 and TRBJ1-1; perhaps TRBD1 as D (5 bases). The V end lost 3 bases, the J end lost 1 base, and 12 bases lay between the germline ends. The CDR3 totals 15 residues. In DNA, the CDR3 is TGTGCCAGCAGTTTTGGGTCAGGGAAGAACACTGAAGCTTTCTTT. The encoded protein is CASSFGSGKNTEAFF.

The chain carries TRBV2 and TRBJ1-2; D is ambiguous. V gave up 2 bases and J gave up 1 base, with 5 bases separating them. The CDR3 is 13 amino acids. Germline V lookup: CDR1 SNHLY, CDR2 FYNNEI. The CDR3: CASSEWVNYGYTF. The CDR3 DNA sequence: TGTGCCAGCAGTGAATGGGTTAACTATGGCTACACCTTC. Complete variable domain (other parts from reference TRBV2 and TRBJ1-2): EPEVTQTPSHQVTQMGQEVILRCVPISNHLYFYWYRQILGQKVEFLVSFYNNEISEKSEIFDDQFSVERPDGSNFTLKIRSTKLEDSAMYFCASSEWVNYGYTFGSGTRLTVV.

This chain joins TRBV12-3 or TRBV12-4 and TRBJ1-1; D not certain. The germline V and J ends were trimmed by 6 bases and 1 base, with 12 bases remaining between them. The CDR3 contains 14 residues. Here the CDR3 reads CASRDPRGNTEAFF. CDR3 DNA: TGTGCCAGCAGGGACCCTCGGGGGAACACTGAAGCTTTCTTT.

This chain connects TRBV4-1 to TRBJ2-7; D may be TRBD1 (5 bases). This CDR3 region has 14 residues. Germline V CDR1 and CDR2: MGHRA, YSYEKL. The V and J ends lost 1 base and 4 bases respectively, with 11 bases between them. This CDR3 is CASSQGGKGYEQYF. CDR3 coding DNA: TGCGCCAGCAGCCAAGGGGGAAAGGGGTACGAGCAGTACTTC.

This clonotype was counted ten times or more. The chain has TRBV4-1 and TRBJ2-5; D tentatively fits TRBD1 or TRBD2 (5 bases each). Germline CDR1 reads MGHRA; CDR2 reads YSYEKL. V shed 4 bases and J shed 0 bases, with 9 bases lying between them. The CDR3 sequence is 14 residues long. This CDR3 reads CASSPGRDQETQYF. Here the CDR3 DNA reads TGCGCCAGCAGCCCGGGGCGGGACCAAGAGACCCAGTACTTC.